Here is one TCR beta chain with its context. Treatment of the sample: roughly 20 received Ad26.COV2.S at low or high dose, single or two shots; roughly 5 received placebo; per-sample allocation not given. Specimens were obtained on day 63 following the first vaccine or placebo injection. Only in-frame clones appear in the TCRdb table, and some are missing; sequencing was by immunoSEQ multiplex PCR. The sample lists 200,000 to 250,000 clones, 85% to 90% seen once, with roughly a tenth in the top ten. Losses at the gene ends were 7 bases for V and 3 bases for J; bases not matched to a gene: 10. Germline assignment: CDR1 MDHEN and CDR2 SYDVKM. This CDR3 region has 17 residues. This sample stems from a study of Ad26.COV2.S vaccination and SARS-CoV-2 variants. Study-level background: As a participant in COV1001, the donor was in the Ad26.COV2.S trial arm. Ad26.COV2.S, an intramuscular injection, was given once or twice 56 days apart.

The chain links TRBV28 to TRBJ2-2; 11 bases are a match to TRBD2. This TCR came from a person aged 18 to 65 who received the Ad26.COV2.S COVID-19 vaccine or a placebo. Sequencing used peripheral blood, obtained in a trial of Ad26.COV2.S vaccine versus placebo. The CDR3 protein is CASTNKALAGDTGELFF. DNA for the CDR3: TGTGCCAGCACTAACAAGGCACTAGCGGGAGACACCGGGGAGCTGTTTTTT. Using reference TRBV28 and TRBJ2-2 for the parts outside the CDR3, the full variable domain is DVKVTQSSRYLVKRTGEKVFLECVQDMDHENMFWYRQDPGLGLRLIYFSYDVKMKEKGDIPEGYSVSREKKERFSLILESASTNQTSMYLCASTNKALAGDTGELFFGEGSRLTVL.